A single sample is the source of the 20 T cell receptor beta chains below, sequenced in a study of cytomegalovirus exposure and HLA in healthy donors (dated by TCRdb to the late 2010s). Receptor amplification or capture employed the immunoSEQ multiplex PCR assay. For the multiplex PCR, a mixture combining 60 forward primers for TCR Vbeta segments and 13 reverse primers for TCR Jbeta segments was used. TCRdb stores this immuneACCESS table with in-frame sequences only. Part of the clones is absent; in the studies checked, under half of the shortfall reflects unresolved V genes, and no reason is known for the rest. The sample table contains fewer than 120,000 clones; only one count was recorded for roughly 86% of them. The ten largest clones take up about 1.8% of the sample. The sequenced sample consisted of PBMCs. The receptors come from a man aged 35 to 55 in good health and CMV-seronegative.

The CDR3 reads CASSSGGWRNTEAFF. The CDR3 DNA reads TGTGCCAGCAGTTCAGGGGGCTGGAGGAACACTGAAGCTTTCTTT. The genes are TRBV6-5 and TRBJ1-1, with 8 bases aligning to TRBD1. Germline V lookup: CDR1 MNHEY, CDR2 SVGAGI. The CDR3 length is 15 residues. With 4 bases clipped from V and 1 base from J, the junction kept 5 bases outside the gene matches.

The rearrangement uses TRBV6-5 and TRBJ2-5, with D perhaps matching TRBD2 (6 bases). CDR1 is MNHEY, CDR2 SVGAGI, per germline. The CDR3 has 15 amino acids. The ends were cut back, 5 bases at V and 2 bases at J, with 15 bases in the middle. CDR3 bases: TGTGCCAGCAGTGCCATAGCGGCGCCTCAAGAGACCCAGTACTTC. It specifies CASSAIAAPQETQYF.

This clone has only a few counts. The CDR3 DNA is TGTGCCATCAGTGCGACAGGTCTGACAGATACGCAGTATTTT. This translates into CAISATGLTDTQYF. The rearrangement joins TRBV10-3 to TRBJ2-3; possible D gene TRBD1, 6 bases. From germline, CDR1 is ENHRY and CDR2 SYGVKD. Trimming took off 4 bases at V and 3 bases at J, with 11 bases between the two ends. CDR3 size: 14 residues.

The chain uses TRBV29-1 and TRBJ1-1, with 8 bases matching TRBD1. Germline CDR1 SQVTM, CDR2 ANQGSEA. The ends lost 5 bases at V and 0 bases at J; junction bases unmatched: 2. CDR3 length equals 13 residues. CDR3 in amino acids: CSVLTGVNTEAFF. The CDR3 DNA reads TGCAGCGTTTTGACAGGGGTGAACACTGAAGCTTTCTTT.

The chain joins TRBV5-1 to TRBJ2-7, with D perhaps TRBD1 (6 bases). The germline V gene has CDR1 SGHRS and CDR2 YFSETQ. The germline V and J ends were trimmed by 2 bases and 5 bases, with 17 bases remaining between them. This CDR3 is built from 15 residues. The CDR3 DNA sequence: TGCGCCAGCAGCTTTACGACAGGTTCAAAAGACGAGCAGTACTTC. This codes for CASSFTTGSKDEQYF.

The chain carries TRBV7-9 and TRBJ2-1; D is perhaps TRBD1 (5 bases). V lost 6 bases and J lost 3, with 12 bases in between. The CDR3 contains 14 residues. The germline V gene has CDR1 SEHNR and CDR2 FQNEAQ (reference sequence). In DNA form, the CDR3 reads TGTGCCAGCAGTAGGAGACAGATCTACAATGAGCAGTTCTTC. Translation gives CASSRRQIYNEQFF.

In its sample, this clone was seen a few times. The chain carries TRBV9 and TRBJ2-3, with 8 nucleotides matching TRBD2. Per the germline V gene, CDR1 is SGDLS and CDR2 is YYNGEE. V shed 4 bases, J shed 4 bases, and the junction held 11 bases outside the gene matches. The CDR3 is made up of 16 amino acids. Written as DNA, the CDR3 is TGTGCCAGCAGCCTAAGGAGCGGGGGTCGCCCAGATACGCAGTATTTT. As protein: CASSLRSGGRPDTQYF.

The V call is TRBV28, the J call TRBJ2-2, with 7 bases aligning to TRBD2. Germline V gene sequence: CDR1 MDHEN, CDR2 SYDVKM. CDR3 length: 14 residues. Trimming at V came to 3 bases and at J to 6 bases, leaving 4 bases not matched to a gene. The CDR3 bases are TGTGCCAGCAGTTTCCAGGGAGGGTCCGGGGAGCTGTTTTTT. This codes for CASSFQGGSGELFF.

The J gene is TRBJ1-2, the V gene TRBV9, with D tentatively TRBD1 (6 bases). Trimming stripped 0 bases from V and 0 bases from J, with 6 bases between. The germline V gene encodes CDR1 SGDLS and CDR2 YYNGEE. The CDR3 is 14 amino acids. CDR3 region: CASSVDRANYGYTF. CDR3 nucleotide sequence: TGTGCCAGCAGCGTAGACAGGGCTAACTATGGCTACACCTTC.

This clone was seen once. The CDR3 DNA follows: TGTGCCAGCAGCTTAAAAAGCACCCATGAGCAGTTCTTC. This translates into CASSLKSTHEQFF. The rearrangement uses TRBV7-3 and TRBJ2-1; D ambiguous. The V and J ends lost 1 base and 8 bases respectively, with 9 bases between them. This CDR3 is 13 amino acids long. Germline V gene sequence: CDR1 SGHTA, CDR2 FQGTGA.

This chain links TRBV6-5 with TRBJ2-7, with D possibly matching TRBD1 (5 bases). Germline CDR1 is MNHEY and CDR2 is SVGAGI. With 2 bases removed from V and 0 bases from J, the gap between germline ends came to 11 bases. The CDR3 length is 15 residues. This chain's CDR3 is CASSYRRQGSYEQYF. The CDR3 coding sequence is TGTGCCAGCAGTTACCGACGGCAGGGCTCCTACGAGCAGTACTTC.

This chain uses TRBV6-4 with TRBJ1-6, with D perhaps matching TRBD1 (6 bases). Trimming took 5 bases from V and 8 from J, leaving 13 bases between them. Germline CDR1 and CDR2: MRHNA and SNTAGT. This CDR3 is built from 14 residues. CDR3 nucleotide sequence: TGTGCCAGCAGTCACAGGGCATATGATTCACCCCTCCACTTT. Encoded protein: CASSHRAYDSPLHF.

The V and J genes are TRBV7-6 and TRBJ2-5, with 11 nucleotides matching TRBD2. This CDR3 spans 18 amino acids. Germline values: CDR1 SGHVS, CDR2 FNYEAQ. V was clipped by 4 bases and J by 5 bases; unmatched bases: 15. The CDR3 protein is CASSSLGSGGAERETQYF. CDR3 nucleotide sequence: TGTGCCAGCAGCTCCCTCGGTAGCGGGGGGGCAGAAAGGGAGACCCAGTACTTC.

V gene TRBV2 combines with J gene TRBJ1-2; D not certain. Trimming removed 1 base from V and 5 bases from J, with 11 bases in between. Germline V gives CDR1 SNHLY, CDR2 FYNNEI. This CDR3 region has 14 residues. CDR3 sequence reads: CASSEGTVGYGYTF. CDR3 sequence (DNA): TGTGCCAGCAGTGAAGGGACTGTAGGATATGGCTACACCTTC.

This clone was detected only a few times. The chain couples TRBV5-1 to TRBJ2-1; TRBD1 is a possible D gene (6 bases). V dropped 0 bases and J dropped 4 bases, with 14 bases sitting between them. The CDR3 has 16 amino acids. CDR1 and CDR2 from the germline V gene are SGHRS and YFSETQ. The CDR3 region is CASSLEGLQGYNEQFF. The DNA of the CDR3 is TGCGCCAGCAGCTTGGAAGGGCTACAGGGTTACAATGAGCAGTTCTTC.

The CDR3 reads CASSLREGTIYEQYF. For the CDR3, the DNA is TGTGCCAGCAGCTTGCGGGAGGGGACTATTTACGAGCAGTACTTC. V gene TRBV5-6 combines with J gene TRBJ2-7, with 8 bases that match TRBD2. The CDR3 extends over 15 amino acids. Germline V gene data show CDR1 as SGHDT and CDR2 as YYEEEE. V lost 1 base and J lost 4; bases outside the gene matches: 7.

The chain carries TRBV2 and TRBJ1-1; unclear D gene. Germline V gene data show CDR1 as SNHLY and CDR2 as FYNNEI. Trimming removed 4 bases from V and 2 bases from J, with 5 bases in between. The CDR3 runs to 12 residues. The CDR3 nucleotides are TGTGCCAGCAGTGTGTCAAACACTGAAGCTTTCTTT. Its protein product is CASSVSNTEAFF.

CDR3 bases: TGTGCCACCAGCAGAGAAACAGGAGGGGATGAAAAACTGTTTTTT. Protein product: CATSRETGGDEKLFF. V usage is TRBV15 and J usage is TRBJ1-4; D perhaps matches TRBD1 (5 bases). Looked up from germline, CDR1 is LNHNV and CDR2 is YYDKDF (reference sequence). V was cut by 0 bases and J by 6 bases, with 11 bases left in between. CDR3 length equals 15 residues.

This chain links TRBV27 with TRBJ1-1; 7 bases are shared with TRBD1. This CDR3 comprises 14 residues. V lost 6 bases to trimming and J lost 4 bases; unmatched junction nucleotides: 8. Per germline, CDR1 MNHEY and CDR2 SMNVEV (reference sequence). The chain's CDR3 is CASRFTGAITEAFF. The CDR3 coding sequence is TGTGCCAGCAGATTTACAGGGGCGATCACTGAAGCTTTCTTT.

V is TRBV29-1 and J is TRBJ2-5; D not resolved. Germline V gene lookup returns CDR1 SQVTM and CDR2 ANQGSEA. This CDR3 is built from 13 residues. Trimming shortened V by 6 bases and J by 1 base, and 12 bases separated the two germline ends. CDR3 DNA: TGCAGCGTGGCAAGGAGAGCCCAAGAGACCCAGTACTTC. Its translation: CSVARRAQETQYF.